This T cell receptor beta chain came from a study of cytomegalovirus exposure and HLA in healthy donors. Study-wide findings and caveats: Rare TCR sequences predominated, though certain public TCRs were found in many donors. It was reported that TCR beta sequences correctly inferred the HLA-A and HLA-B alleles for most subjects. In a later analysis, TCR beta V- and J-gene trimming was associated with a missense DCLRE1C variant.

The PCR contained 60 Vbeta and 13 Jbeta primers. TCRdb's table, derived via immunoSEQ multiplex PCR, lists solely in-frame clones and lacks some. The data show more than 95,000 clones, roughly 82% seen once. Germline V gene sequence: CDR1 LNHDA, CDR2 SQIVND (reference sequence). There are 15 residues in the CDR3. The V and J ends lost 6 bases and 6 bases respectively, with 18 bases between them. Comment on this clone: The antigen is undetermined.

Sequences were obtained from PBMCs. The V call is TRBV19, the J call TRBJ2-1, with D perhaps matching TRBD2 (5 bases). The receptor was isolated from a woman in her thirties or forties in good health and CMV-seropositive. The chain's CDR3 is CASRPGTPSGNEQFF. CDR3 nucleotides: TGTGCCAGTAGACCGGGAACCCCGTCGGGCAATGAGCAGTTCTTC.